The 20 T cell receptor beta chains reported below all come from one sample, sequenced in a study of Graves' ophthalmopathy and Graves' hyperthyroidism. Transcripts of RNA were the source for amplifying TCR beta CDR3 regions. In the first round, RT-PCR was carried out with HTBI primers, and a multiplex PCR formed the second round. TCRdb reprocessed the multiplex PCR reads via MiXCR and lists one record per CDR3 protein. Of approximately 700,000 distinct CDR3 sequences in the sample, roughly two fifths are singletons; the top ten hold roughly 45%. Sequenced sample: peripheral blood. The receptors here all came from an adult man with Graves' ophthalmopathy.

This clonotype was recorded a few times. The chain employs TRBV7-9 and TRBJ1-4, with unresolved D. V lost 2 bases to trimming and J lost 1 base, with 11 bases between them. The length of the CDR3 is 16 residues. Germline V gene sequence: CDR1 SEHNR, CDR2 FQNEAQ (reference sequence). The CDR3 here is CASSLRGGETNEKLFF. In nucleotides, the CDR3 is TGTGCCAGCAGCTTACGTGGTGGGGAAACTAATGAAAAACTGTTTTTT.

Comments on this clonotype: No conserved phenylalanine or tryptophan is present at the end of the CDR3, so a read error is the likely explanation. It is unclear where the CDR3 begins or ends on the DNA, so no DNA is shown, and the CDR3 is as TCRdb lists it. The chain joins TRBV4-1 to TRBJ1-2; the D segment call TRBD1 is taken from the table without a DNA check. A total of 9 residues make up the CDR3, ends included. Germline assignment: CDR1 MGHRA and CDR2 YSYEKL. This chain's CDR3 is CASSQKTGR.

This clonotype was counted many times. The V gene is TRBV2, the J gene TRBJ2-7; tentative D call: TRBD1 (5 bases). Trimming left V 1 base short and J 6 bases short, with 13 bases between. The germline V gene has CDR1 SNHLY and CDR2 FYNNEI. This CDR3 has 14 amino acids. CDR3 amino acids: CASSEEGFRVEQYF. In nucleotides, the CDR3 is TGTGCCAGCAGTGAAGAGGGGTTTCGGGTCGAGCAGTACTTC.

This chain links TRBV19 with TRBJ1-5; D ambiguous. The V end lost 6 bases, the J end lost 6 bases, and 18 bases lay between the germline ends. The germline V gene has CDR1 LNHDA and CDR2 SQIVND (reference sequence). This CDR3 is built from 15 residues. The CDR3 spells CASSPAQGLGQPQHF. The CDR3 region has the DNA TGTGCCAGTAGCCCGGCCCAAGGGTTGGGTCAGCCCCAGCATTTT. Drawing the rest from reference TRBV19 and TRBJ1-5, the complete variable domain is DGGITQSPKYLFRKEGQNVTLSCEQNLNHDAMYWYRQDPGQGLRLIYYSQIVNDFQKGDIAEGYSVSREKKESFPLTVTSAQKNPTAFYLCASSPAQGLGQPQHFGDGTRLSIL.

This clonotype appeared many times. The chain uses TRBV7-6 and TRBJ1-1, with 8 positions matching TRBD1. Germline V gene sequence: CDR1 SGHVS, CDR2 FNYEAQ. Trimming cost V 4 bases and J 6 bases; bases outside gene matches: 1. The CDR3 loop spans 12 amino acids. CDR3 amino acids: CASSSQGAEAFF. CDR3 DNA sequence: TGTGCCAGCAGCTCACAGGGGGCTGAAGCTTTCTTT. Supplemented by reference TRBV7-6 and TRBJ1-1, the full variable domain reads GAGVSQSPRYKVTKRGQDVALRCDPISGHVSLYWYRQALGQGPEFLTYFNYEAQQDKSGLPNDRFSAERPEGSISTLTIQRTEQRDSAMYRCASSSQGAEAFFGQGTRLTVV.

This chain links TRBV20-1 with TRBJ1-5; tentatively, D is TRBD1 (6 bases). With 6 bases removed from V and 7 bases from J, the gap between germline ends came to 16 bases. This CDR3 region has 13 residues. Germline assignment: CDR1 DFQATT and CDR2 SNEGSKA (reference sequence). The CDR3 coding sequence is TGCAGTGCGAGAATACAGGGAGGGCAGCCCCAGCATTTT. This translates into CSARIQGGQPQHF.

The V gene is TRBV12-3 or TRBV12-4, the J gene TRBJ1-4; D call uncertain. This CDR3 has 10 residues. Trimming pared 9 bases from V and 7 bases from J, leaving 6 bases between. The CDR3 loop reads CASVGEKLFF. For the CDR3, the DNA is TGTGCCAGTGTGGGTGAAAAACTGTTTTTT.

This clonotype was observed a handful of times. The chain couples TRBV6-5 to TRBJ1-6; the D is unclear. Germline-derived CDR1 and CDR2 are MNHEY and SVGAGI. The CDR3 is 17 residues long. The V end lost 5 bases, the J end lost 2 bases, and 16 bases lay between the germline ends. CDR3 sequence (DNA): TGTGCCAGCAGTCCAGACCGGGCCCGGGCCTATAATTCACCCCTCCACTTT. Translating it yields CASSPDRARAYNSPLHF.

The genes are TRBV19 and TRBJ1-4; 12 nucleotides match TRBD1. The V segment lost 11 bases and the J segment 8 bases; nucleotides outside the gene matches: 15. From germline, CDR1 is LNHDA and CDR2 SQIVND (reference sequence). This CDR3 is built from 16 residues. In DNA, the CDR3 is TGTGCCTGGAGTTCGGGACAGGGGGCCCCTAGAGAAAAACTGTTTTTT. This gives the protein CAWSSGQGAPREKLFF. Complete variable domain (other parts from reference TRBV19 and TRBJ1-4): DGGITQSPKYLFRKEGQNVTLSCEQNLNHDAMYWYRQDPGQGLRLIYYSQIVNDFQKGDIAEGYSVSREKKESFPLTVTSAQKNPTAFYLCAWSSGQGAPREKLFFGSGTQLSVL.

This clonotype was counted many times. The rearrangement links TRBV7-6 to TRBJ1-5; D remains ambiguous. With 1 base removed from V and 5 bases from J, the gap between germline ends came to 9 bases. CDR3 length: 14 residues. CDR1 and CDR2 (germline): SGHVS, FNYEAQ. CDR3 nucleotides: TGTGCCAGCAGCTTAGGCATGGGAGATCAGCCCCAGCATTTT. Its translation: CASSLGMGDQPQHF. The full variable domain, rest sourced from reference TRBV7-6 and TRBJ1-5, is GAGVSQSPRYKVTKRGQDVALRCDPISGHVSLYWYRQALGQGPEFLTYFNYEAQQDKSGLPNDRFSAERPEGSISTLTIQRTEQRDSAMYRCASSLGMGDQPQHFGDGTRLSIL.

The chain joins TRBV20-1 to TRBJ2-7; TRBD1 matches at 7 bases. The CDR3 is 13 amino acids. Germline V gene lookup returns CDR1 DFQATT and CDR2 SNEGSKA (reference sequence). The V gene end was trimmed by 4 bases and the J gene end by 7 bases; junction bases not matched to a gene: 10. CDR3 DNA: TGCAGTGCTAAAGACAGGGTTGGGTGGGAGCAGTACTTC. Its translation: CSAKDRVGWEQYF.

V and J are TRBV5-1 and TRBJ1-1; perhaps TRBD1 as D (5 bases). The CDR3 covers 16 residues. CDR1 and CDR2 (germline): SGHRS, YFSETQ. Trimming removed 4 bases at V and 4 bases at J, with 20 bases between. DNA for the CDR3: TGCGCCAGCAGCCTGGGACTAGCGGGTGGGGGCACTGAAGCTTTCTTT. It yields the protein CASSLGLAGGGTEAFF.

In regard to this clonotype: This may stem from a read error, because a much larger clone lies one nucleotide away. This rearrangement joins TRBV2 to TRBJ2-5; 8 nucleotides line up with TRBD1. Germline CDR1 and CDR2: SNHLY and FYNNEI. The CDR3 length is 13 residues. The CDR3 here is CANSETGVETQYF. Written as DNA, the CDR3 is TGTGCCAACAGTGAGACAGGGGTAGAGACCCAGTACTTC.

This clonotype was seen more than once but under ten times. The V gene is TRBV19, the J gene TRBJ2-5, with 7 bases matching TRBD2. The CDR3 covers 15 residues. Germline V gene data show CDR1 as LNHDA and CDR2 as SQIVND (reference sequence). V lost 1 base, J lost 1 base, and 3 bases stayed unmatched. The CDR3 nucleotides read TGTGCCAGTAGTATAGTTGGACTAGGCCAAGAGACCCAGTACTTC. Translated, it gives CASSIVGLGQETQYF.

CDR3 residues: CASSLLRGAGSGNTIYF. The DNA for the CDR3 is TGTGCCAGCAGCTTACTTCGAGGGGCCGGCTCTGGAAACACCATATATTTT. V is TRBV7-9 and J is TRBJ1-3, with D tentatively TRBD1 (5 bases). The CDR3 totals 17 residues. V gave up 2 bases and J gave up 0 bases, with 14 bases separating them. Germline values: CDR1 SEHNR, CDR2 FQNEAQ (reference sequence).

This sequence joins TRBV7-9 and TRBJ2-5; TRBD2 might be the D (6 bases). Trimming removed 0 bases at V and 6 bases at J, with 14 bases between. The germline CDR1 and CDR2 sequences are SEHNR and FQNEAQ (reference sequence). The CDR3 covers 15 residues. The CDR3 is CASSLAQAGRQTQYF. The DNA of the CDR3 is TGTGCCAGCAGCTTAGCGCAAGCAGGGAGGCAGACCCAGTACTTC.

This clonotype was seen ten or more times. The rearrangement uses TRBV7-9 and TRBJ2-2; 10 bases align to TRBD2. Per germline, CDR1 SEHNR and CDR2 FQNEAQ (reference sequence). CDR3 length: 14 amino acids. Trimming cost V 6 bases and J 7 bases; bases outside gene matches: 5. The CDR3: CASSPSGSVGELFF. The CDR3 nucleotides read TGTGCCAGCAGTCCTAGCGGGAGCGTCGGGGAGCTGTTTTTT.

This clonotype was observed many times. The chain uses TRBV7-9 and TRBJ1-4; TRBD1 is a possible D gene (6 bases). This CDR3 spans 13 amino acids. CDR1 and CDR2 from the germline V gene are SEHNR and FQNEAQ (reference sequence). The CDR3 sequence is CAYHRDSEEKLFF. CDR3 nucleotides: TGTGCTTATCACAGGGATTCGGAAGAAAAACTGTTTTTT.

This clonotype was observed a handful of times. This chain connects TRBV6-5 to TRBJ1-2, with no clear D. Trimming took off 2 bases at V and 4 bases at J, with 8 bases between the two ends. The CDR3 loop spans 13 amino acids. Per germline, CDR1 MNHEY and CDR2 SVGAGI. CDR3 sequence reads: CASSYVGGYGYTF. In DNA, the CDR3 is TGTGCCAGCAGTTACGTGGGTGGCTATGGCTACACCTTC.

This clonotype was seen ten or more times. V and J are TRBV10-3 and TRBJ2-7; D is possibly TRBD2 (5 bases). The V gene's germline CDR1 is ENHRY and CDR2 SYGVKD. This CDR3 has 14 amino acids. The V end was cut by 7 bases, the J end by 2 bases, with 15 bases between. CDR3 loop: CAIKGSADPYEQYF. The CDR3 DNA sequence: TGTGCCATCAAAGGGAGCGCTGATCCCTACGAGCAGTACTTC.